The 10 T cell receptor beta chains below all came from one sample that was sequenced in a study of Ad26.COV2.S vaccination and SARS-CoV-2 variants. Sequencing was performed with immunoSEQ multiplex PCR; in TCRdb, only in-frame clones are kept and a portion is missing. This repertoire shows 350,000 to 500,000 clones, 70% to 90% found once; its top ten account for less than 4.5%. As to treatment: around 19 received Ad26.COV2.S at low or high dose, single or two shots; 5 received placebo; per-sample allocation not given. Day 63 following the first vaccine or placebo injection was when the samples were taken. The input for sequencing was peripheral blood, taken in a trial of Ad26.COV2.S vaccine versus placebo. The receptors come from a person aged 18-65 years who received the Ad26.COV2.S COVID-19 vaccine or a placebo.

In its sample, this clone was seen a few times. This rearrangement joins TRBV4-3 to TRBJ1-6; maybe TRBD1 (5 bases). V was trimmed by 4 bases and J by 0 bases, leaving 16 bases between them. CDR1 and CDR2 (germline): LGHNA, YSLEER. The CDR3 totals 18 residues. The CDR3 nucleotides read TGCGCCAGCAGCCCGGCCGCACTGGGGGGCTCCTATAATTCACCCCTCCACTTT. It yields the protein CASSPAALGGSYNSPLHF.

This chain connects TRBV19 to TRBJ2-7; D is possibly TRBD2 (5 bases). Germline V gene lookup returns CDR1 LNHDA and CDR2 SQIVND (reference sequence). This CDR3 contains 15 residues. Trimming removed 3 bases at V and 0 bases at J, with 12 bases between. The CDR3 DNA is TGTGCCAGTAGTATGGGAGCGGCTGACTCCTACGAGCAGTACTTC. The encoded protein is CASSMGAADSYEQYF.

This chain connects TRBV7-6 to TRBJ1-1, with 8 bases identical to TRBD1. Germline-derived CDR1 and CDR2 are SGHVS and FNYEAQ. The trim removed 3 bases at V and 4 bases at J, leaving 1 base unmatched. This CDR3 has 13 residues. Here the CDR3 reads CASSLDRATEAFF. In DNA, the CDR3 is TGTGCCAGCAGCTTGGACAGGGCCACTGAAGCTTTCTTT.

The chain uses TRBV30 and TRBJ1-2; no reliable D call. Germline V CDR1 and CDR2: GTSNPN, SVGIG (reference sequence). The length of the CDR3 is 14 residues. V was clipped by 8 bases and J by 2 bases, with 18 bases between them. CDR3 loop: CAVNWRGSNYGYTF. CDR3 bases: TGTGCCGTAAACTGGAGAGGGTCCAACTATGGCTACACCTTC.

The chain is built from TRBV4-1 and TRBJ2-5; D might be TRBD2 (6 bases). The V end lost 6 bases, the J end lost 4 bases, and 12 bases lay between the germline ends. Looked up from germline, CDR1 is MGHRA and CDR2 is YSYEKL. The CDR3 totals 13 residues. CDR3 nucleotides: TGCGCCAGCAGGGGACTGGGCATAGAGACCCAGTACTTC. It codes for CASRGLGIETQYF.

The V and J genes are TRBV19 and TRBJ2-3, with 11 bases fitting TRBD2. Germline V gene lookup returns CDR1 LNHDA and CDR2 SQIVND (reference sequence). The junction had 7 bases not matched to a gene; V was cut back by 6 bases and J by 5 bases. The CDR3 totals 15 residues. CDR3 region: CASSLAGGGGDTQYF. CDR3 nucleotide sequence: TGTGCCAGTAGCCTAGCGGGGGGCGGGGGAGATACGCAGTATTTT. Together with reference TRBV19 and TRBJ2-3, the CDR3 gives the full variable domain: DGGITQSPKYLFRKEGQNVTLSCEQNLNHDAMYWYRQDPGQGLRLIYYSQIVNDFQKGDIAEGYSVSREKKESFPLTVTSAQKNPTAFYLCASSLAGGGGDTQYFGPGTRLTVL.

The J gene is TRBJ2-5, the V gene TRBV4-3, with TRBD1 matching over 10 bases. CDR1 and CDR2 from the germline V gene are LGHNA and YSLEER. The CDR3 is 14 residues long. The V gene end was trimmed by 4 bases and the J gene end by 4 bases; junction bases not matched to a gene: 3. The CDR3 spells CASSRDRGRETQYF. The DNA for the CDR3 is TGCGCCAGCAGCCGGGACAGGGGTAGAGAGACCCAGTACTTC.

The CDR3 bases are TGTGCCAGTAGTATAGATCGGTCGGCAGGGTTCTACAATGAGCAGTTCTTC. As protein: CASSIDRSAGFYNEQFF. The rearrangement uses TRBV19 and TRBJ2-1, with a possible D match to TRBD1 (5 bases). Trimming removed 0 bases from V and 3 bases from J, with 15 bases in between. Germline CDR1 and CDR2: LNHDA and SQIVND (reference sequence). The CDR3 is made up of 17 amino acids.

The chain has TRBV11-2 and TRBJ2-2, with 7 positions matching TRBD1. Germline trimming cut 2 bases from V and 4 bases from J; bases unmatched to any gene: 7. In germline, CDR1 is SGHAT, CDR2 FQNNGV. The length of the CDR3 is 16 residues. CDR3 bases: TGTGCCAGCAGCTTACGACAGGGTATTGGCACCGGGGAGCTGTTTTTT. Protein sequence: CASSLRQGIGTGELFF.

The chain uses TRBV19 and TRBJ1-5, with a possible D match to TRBD1 (5 bases). The CDR3 is 15 residues long. V lost 6 bases and J lost 1, with 13 bases in between. The V gene's germline CDR1 is LNHDA and CDR2 SQIVND (reference sequence). The CDR3 bases are TGTGCCAGTAGCCGCCTAGGGGCAAGCAATCAGCCCCAGCATTTT. Translation: CASSRLGASNQPQHF. Using reference TRBV19 and TRBJ1-5 for the parts outside the CDR3, the full variable domain is DGGITQSPKYLFRKEGQNVTLSCEQNLNHDAMYWYRQDPGQGLRLIYYSQIVNDFQKGDIAEGYSVSREKKESFPLTVTSAQKNPTAFYLCASSRLGASNQPQHFGDGTRLSIL.